The rows below give T cell receptor beta chains drawn from one sample of a study of T-cell memory formation after mild COVID-19. A single record per CDR3 protein comes from TCRdb applying MiXCR to the 5' RACE reads. The sample comprises 290,000 or so distinct CDR3 sequences, roughly a fifth of which are singletons, and around a fifth rests with the top ten. The sequenced sample was PBMCs or a T cell subset sorted from them (not recorded which). These receptors all stem from a man between 18 and 29 years old who had mild COVID-19 (a few samples of this study predate the infection). Cell type and time point are not known. The CDR3 runs from the conserved cysteine through the conserved F or W. The D gene is left open where the match is weak. The size field is filled for only some rows; it gives once, few, many or a size class.

j_call: TRBJ1-1
clone_size: few
d_call: .
v_call: TRBV6-2/TRBV6-3
cdr3_nt: TGTGCCAGCAGCCCTACCACCACTGAAGCTTTCTTT
cdr3_aa: CASSPTTTEAFF

j_call: TRBJ2-5
clone_size: .
d_call: TRBD1
v_call: TRBV5-5
cdr3_nt: TGTGCCAGCAGCCTGACAGGGGGCGTCGAGACCCAGTACTTC
cdr3_aa: CASSLTGGVETQYF

j_call: TRBJ1-1
clone_size: .
d_call: TRBD1
v_call: TRBV7-9
cdr3_nt: TGTGCCAGCAGTTTATACAGGGGAGGCACTGAAGCTTTCTTT
cdr3_aa: CASSLYRGGTEAFF

j_call: TRBJ2-5
clone_size: .
d_call: .
v_call: TRBV28
cdr3_nt: TGTGCCAGCAGTTCAACGGTTGGGGAGACCCAGTACTTC
cdr3_aa: CASSSTVGETQYF

j_call: TRBJ2-5
clone_size: few
d_call: .
v_call: TRBV12-3/TRBV12-4
cdr3_nt: TGTGCCAGCAGGCTCAGGGGAGAGACCCAGTACTTC
cdr3_aa: CASRLRGETQYF

j_call: TRBJ1-1
clone_size: .
d_call: .
v_call: TRBV7-2
cdr3_nt: TGTGCCAGCAGCTTAGTATCGGCGAACACTGAAGCTTTCTTT
cdr3_aa: CASSLVSANTEAFF

j_call: TRBJ2-1
clone_size: few
d_call: .
v_call: TRBV6-5
cdr3_nt: TGTGCCAGCAGCCCGGGCCGTACTTTGAATGAGCAGTTCTTC
cdr3_aa: CASSPGRTLNEQFF

j_call: TRBJ2-6
clone_size: .
d_call: .
v_call: TRBV5-1
cdr3_nt: TGCGCCAGCAGAAGGACAGGGGCCAACGTCCTGACTTTC
cdr3_aa: CASRRTGANVLTF

j_call: TRBJ2-3
clone_size: .
d_call: TRBD2
v_call: TRBV20-1
cdr3_nt: TGCAGTGCTAGAGATAGCAGCGGGGGGGTGACAGATACGCAGTATTTT
cdr3_aa: CSARDSSGGVTDTQYF

j_call: TRBJ2-3
clone_size: .
d_call: .
v_call: TRBV19
cdr3_nt: TGTGCCAGTAGTATCTCTGGGGCAGGAACTAGCACAGATACGCAGTATTTT
cdr3_aa: CASSISGAGTSTDTQYF

j_call: TRBJ2-3
clone_size: .
d_call: TRBD2
v_call: TRBV20-1
cdr3_nt: TGCAGTGCTAGTGTGGTAGGGCGAGCGGGGGTCGCTAGCACAGATACGCAGTATTTT
cdr3_aa: CSASVVGRAGVASTDTQYF

j_call: TRBJ2-7
clone_size: few
d_call: .
v_call: TRBV4-3
cdr3_nt: TGCGCCAGCAGCCAAGATTCAGACGACGAGCAGTACTTC
cdr3_aa: CASSQDSDDEQYF

j_call: TRBJ2-3
clone_size: .
d_call: TRBD1
v_call: TRBV9
cdr3_nt: TGTGCCAGCAGCCCGAGCCGGGACAGGGCGGGAGATACGCAGTATTTT
cdr3_aa: CASSPSRDRAGDTQYF

j_call: TRBJ2-3
clone_size: few
d_call: .
v_call: TRBV12-3/TRBV12-4
cdr3_nt: TGTGCCAGCAGTTTTAACAGGGCGGCAGATACGCAGTATTTT
cdr3_aa: CASSFNRAADTQYF

j_call: TRBJ2-6
clone_size: .
d_call: .
v_call: TRBV6-1
cdr3_nt: TGTGCCAGCAGTGGTTTTCCCTCTGGGGCCAACGTCCTGACTTTC
cdr3_aa: CASSGFPSGANVLTF

j_call: TRBJ2-2
clone_size: few
d_call: .
v_call: TRBV3-1
cdr3_nt: TGTGCCAGCAGCCAGAGGGCGGCCGGGGAGCTGTTTTTT
cdr3_aa: CASSQRAAGELFF

j_call: TRBJ2-2
clone_size: .
d_call: TRBD1
v_call: TRBV11-3
cdr3_nt: TGTGCCAGCAGCTTGGGACAGGGGGCTTCTGGGGAGCTGTTTTTT
cdr3_aa: CASSLGQGASGELFF

j_call: TRBJ2-1
clone_size: few
d_call: .
v_call: TRBV7-6
cdr3_nt: TGTGCCAGCAGCTTGACCCCTCAGGCAGTCATCTCCTACAATGAGCAGTTCTTC
cdr3_aa: CASSLTPQAVISYNEQFF

j_call: TRBJ2-7
clone_size: .
d_call: .
v_call: TRBV6-6
cdr3_nt: TGTGCGTCGGCGAGTGGGGCATACGAGCAGTACTTC
cdr3_aa: CASASGAYEQYF